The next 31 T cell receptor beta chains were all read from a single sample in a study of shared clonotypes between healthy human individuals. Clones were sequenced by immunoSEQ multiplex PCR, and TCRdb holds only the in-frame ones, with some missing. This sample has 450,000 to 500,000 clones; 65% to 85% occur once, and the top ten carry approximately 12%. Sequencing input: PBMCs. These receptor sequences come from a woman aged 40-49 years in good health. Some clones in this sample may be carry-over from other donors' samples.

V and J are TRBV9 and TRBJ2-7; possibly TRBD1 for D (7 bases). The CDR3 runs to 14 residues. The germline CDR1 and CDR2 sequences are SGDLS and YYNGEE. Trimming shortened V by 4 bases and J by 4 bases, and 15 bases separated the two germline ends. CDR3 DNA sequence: TGTGCCAGCAGCCCGGGCAGGGGGGCTTACGAGCAGTACTTC. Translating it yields CASSPGRGAYEQYF. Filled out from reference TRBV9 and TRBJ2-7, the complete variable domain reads DSGVTQTPKHLITATGQRVTLRCSPRSGDLSVYWYQQSLDQGLQFLIQYYNGEERAKGNILERFSAQQFPDLHSELNLSSLELGDSALYFCASSPGRGAYEQYFGPGTRLTVT.

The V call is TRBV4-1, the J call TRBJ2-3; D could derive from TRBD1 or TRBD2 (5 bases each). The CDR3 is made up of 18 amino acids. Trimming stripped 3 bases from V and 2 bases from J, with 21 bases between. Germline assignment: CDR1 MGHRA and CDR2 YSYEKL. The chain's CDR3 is CASSQGVAGNYYTDTQYF. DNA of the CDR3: TGCGCCAGCAGCCAGGGGGTCGCAGGGAATTATTACACAGATACGCAGTATTTT.

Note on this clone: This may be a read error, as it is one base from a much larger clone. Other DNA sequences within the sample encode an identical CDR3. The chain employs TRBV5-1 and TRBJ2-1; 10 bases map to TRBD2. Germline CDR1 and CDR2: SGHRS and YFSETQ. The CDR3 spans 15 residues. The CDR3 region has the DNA TGCGCTAGCAGCCCTTTAGCGGGAGGTGCCAATGAGCAGTTCTTC. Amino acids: CASSPLAGGANEQFF. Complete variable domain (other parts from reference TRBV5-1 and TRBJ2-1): KAGVTQTPRYLIKTRGQQVTLSCSPISGHRSVSWYQQTPGQGLQFLFEYFSETQRNKGNFPGRFSGRQFSNSRSEMNVSTLELGDSALYLCASSPLAGGANEQFFGPGTRLTVL.

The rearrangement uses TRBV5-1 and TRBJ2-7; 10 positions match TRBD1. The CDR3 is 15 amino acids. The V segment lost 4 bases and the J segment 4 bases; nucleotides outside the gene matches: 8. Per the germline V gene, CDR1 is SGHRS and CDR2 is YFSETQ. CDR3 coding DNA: TGCGCCAGCAGCCGCACCGGGACAGGGGAATACGAGCAGTACTTC. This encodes CASSRTGTGEYEQYF.

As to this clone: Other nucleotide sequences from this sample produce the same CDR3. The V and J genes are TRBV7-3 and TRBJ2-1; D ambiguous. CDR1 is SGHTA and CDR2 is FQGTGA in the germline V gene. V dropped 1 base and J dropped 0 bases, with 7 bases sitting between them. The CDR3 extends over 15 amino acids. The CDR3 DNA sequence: TGTGCCAGCAGCTTAAGTCCCAGCTCCTACAATGAGCAGTTCTTC. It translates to CASSLSPSSYNEQFF.

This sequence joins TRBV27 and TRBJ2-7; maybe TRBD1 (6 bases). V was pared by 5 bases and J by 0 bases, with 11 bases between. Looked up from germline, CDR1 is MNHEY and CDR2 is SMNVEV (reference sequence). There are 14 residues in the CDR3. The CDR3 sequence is CASSPDRISYEQYF. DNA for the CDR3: TGTGCCAGCAGTCCCGACAGGATCTCCTACGAGCAGTACTTC.

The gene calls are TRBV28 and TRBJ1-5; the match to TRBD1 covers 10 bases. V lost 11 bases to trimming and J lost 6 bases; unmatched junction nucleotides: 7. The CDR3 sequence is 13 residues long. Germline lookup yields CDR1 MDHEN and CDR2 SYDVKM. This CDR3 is CAGQGELGQPQHF. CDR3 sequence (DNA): TGTGCCGGACAGGGGGAGTTGGGTCAGCCCCAGCATTTT.

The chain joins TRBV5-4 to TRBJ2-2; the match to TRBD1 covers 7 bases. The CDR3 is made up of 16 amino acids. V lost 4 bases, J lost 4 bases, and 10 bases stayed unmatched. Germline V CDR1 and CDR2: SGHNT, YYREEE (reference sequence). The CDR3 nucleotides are TGTGCCAGCAGCAGAGAACCGGGACAGAGCACCGGGGAGCTGTTTTTT. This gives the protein CASSREPGQSTGELFF.

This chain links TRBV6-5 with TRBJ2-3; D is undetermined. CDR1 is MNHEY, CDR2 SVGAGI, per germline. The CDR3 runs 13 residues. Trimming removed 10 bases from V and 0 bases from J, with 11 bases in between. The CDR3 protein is CATREASTDTQYF. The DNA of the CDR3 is TGTGCCACCCGTGAGGCTAGCACAGATACGCAGTATTTT.

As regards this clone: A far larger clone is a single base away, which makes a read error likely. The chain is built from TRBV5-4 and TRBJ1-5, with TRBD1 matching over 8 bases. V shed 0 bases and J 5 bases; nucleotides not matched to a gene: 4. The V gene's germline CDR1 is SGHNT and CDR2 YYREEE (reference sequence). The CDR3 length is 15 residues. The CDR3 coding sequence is TGTGCCAGCAGCTTGGGACAGGGGATTTATCAGCCCCAGCATTTT. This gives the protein CASSLGQGIYQPQHF. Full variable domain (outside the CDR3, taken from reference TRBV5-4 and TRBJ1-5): ETGVTQSPTHLIKTRGQQVTLRCSSQSGHNTVSWYQQALGQGPQFIFQYYREEENGRGNFPPRFSGLQFPNYSSELNVNALELDDSALYLCASSLGQGIYQPQHFGDGTRLSIL.

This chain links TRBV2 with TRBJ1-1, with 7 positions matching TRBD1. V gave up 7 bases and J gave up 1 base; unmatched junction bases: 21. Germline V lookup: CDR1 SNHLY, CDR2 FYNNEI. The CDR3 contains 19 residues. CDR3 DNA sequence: TGTGCCAGCACCCGCGGGACAGATCTAACCTGGAGGGGGAACACTGAAGCTTTCTTT. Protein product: CASTRGTDLTWRGNTEAFF.

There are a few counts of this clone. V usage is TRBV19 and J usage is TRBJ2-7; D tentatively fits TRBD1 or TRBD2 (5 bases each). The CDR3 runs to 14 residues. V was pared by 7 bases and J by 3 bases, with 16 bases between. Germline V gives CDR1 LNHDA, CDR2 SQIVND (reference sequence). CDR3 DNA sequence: TGTGCCAGTACCTCTCGGGACGGCGGCTACGAGCAGTACTTC. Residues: CASTSRDGGYEQYF.

The CDR3 protein is CASSYSGGRRTGELFF. The CDR3 DNA reads as TGTGCCAGCAGTTACTCGGGCGGGAGGCGAACCGGGGAGCTGTTTTTT. The chain carries TRBV6-5 and TRBJ2-2, with 8 positions matching TRBD2. Germline V gives CDR1 MNHEY, CDR2 SVGAGI. The CDR3 spans 16 residues. Trimming removed 0 bases from V and 5 bases from J; junction bases left unmatched: 5.

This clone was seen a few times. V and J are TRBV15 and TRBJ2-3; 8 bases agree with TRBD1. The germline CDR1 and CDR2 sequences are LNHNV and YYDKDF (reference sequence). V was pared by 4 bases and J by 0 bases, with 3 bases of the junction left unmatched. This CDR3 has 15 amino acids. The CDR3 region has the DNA TGTGCCACCAGCAACGGACAGGGCAGCACAGATACGCAGTATTTT. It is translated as CATSNGQGSTDTQYF.

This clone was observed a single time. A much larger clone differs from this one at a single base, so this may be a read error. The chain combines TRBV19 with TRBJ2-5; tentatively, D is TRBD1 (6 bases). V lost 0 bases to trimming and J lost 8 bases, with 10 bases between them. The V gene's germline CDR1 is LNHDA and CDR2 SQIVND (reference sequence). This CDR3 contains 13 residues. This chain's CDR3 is CASSIDRGDTQYF. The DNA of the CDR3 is TGTGCCAGTAGTATAGACAGGGGAGATACCCAGTACTTC.

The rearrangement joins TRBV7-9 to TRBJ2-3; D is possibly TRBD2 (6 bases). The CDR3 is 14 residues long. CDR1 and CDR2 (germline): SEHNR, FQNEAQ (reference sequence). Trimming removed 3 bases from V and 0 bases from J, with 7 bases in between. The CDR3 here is CASSLGTSTDTQYF. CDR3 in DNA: TGTGCCAGCAGCTTGGGGACTAGCACAGATACGCAGTATTTT.

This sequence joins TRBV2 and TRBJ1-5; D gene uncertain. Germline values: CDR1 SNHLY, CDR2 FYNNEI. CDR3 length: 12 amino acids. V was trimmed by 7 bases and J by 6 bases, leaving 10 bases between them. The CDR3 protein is CASTEGGQPQHF. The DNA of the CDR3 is TGTGCCAGCACGGAGGGCGGTCAGCCCCAGCATTTT.

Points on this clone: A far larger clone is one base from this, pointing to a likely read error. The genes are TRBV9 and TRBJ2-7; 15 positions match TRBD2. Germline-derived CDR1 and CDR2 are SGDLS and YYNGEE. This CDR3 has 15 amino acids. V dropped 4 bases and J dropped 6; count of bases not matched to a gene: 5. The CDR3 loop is CASSRVGLAGGEQYF. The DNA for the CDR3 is TGTGCCAGCAGCCGAGTGGGACTAGCGGGGGGCGAGCAGTACTTC. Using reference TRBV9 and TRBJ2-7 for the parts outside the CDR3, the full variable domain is DSGVTQTPKHLITATGQRVTLRCSPRSGDLSVYWYQQSLDQGLQFLIQYYNGEERAKGNILERFSAQQFPDLHSELNLSSLELGDSALYFCASSRVGLAGGEQYFGPGTRLTVT.

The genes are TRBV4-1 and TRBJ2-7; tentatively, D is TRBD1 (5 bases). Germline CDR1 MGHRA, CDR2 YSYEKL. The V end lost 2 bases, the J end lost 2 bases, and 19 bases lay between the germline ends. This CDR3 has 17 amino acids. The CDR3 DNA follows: TGCGCCAGCAGCCAACCTGGACAATTACGGCCAACCTACGAGCAGTACTTC. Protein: CASSQPGQLRPTYEQYF.

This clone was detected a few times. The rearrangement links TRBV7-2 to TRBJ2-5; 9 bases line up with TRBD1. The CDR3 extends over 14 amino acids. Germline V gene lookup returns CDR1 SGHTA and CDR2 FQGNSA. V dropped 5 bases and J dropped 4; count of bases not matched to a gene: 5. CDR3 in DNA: TGTGCCAGCAGCAGACAGGGGGTATTAGAGACCCAGTACTTC. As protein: CASSRQGVLETQYF.

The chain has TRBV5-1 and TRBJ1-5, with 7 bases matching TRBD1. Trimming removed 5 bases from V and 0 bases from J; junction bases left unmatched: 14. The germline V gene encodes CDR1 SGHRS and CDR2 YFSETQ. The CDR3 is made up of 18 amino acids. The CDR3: CASSQLPGGPYSNQPQHF. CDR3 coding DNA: TGCGCCAGCAGTCAGCTTCCAGGGGGGCCATATAGCAATCAGCCCCAGCATTTT.

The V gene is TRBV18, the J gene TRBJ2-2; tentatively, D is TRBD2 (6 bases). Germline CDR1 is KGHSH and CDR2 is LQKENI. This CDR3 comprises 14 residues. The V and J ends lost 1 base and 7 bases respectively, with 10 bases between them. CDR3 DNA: TGTGCCAGCTCACCACGACTAGAGAACGGGGAGCTGTTTTTT. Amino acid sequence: CASSPRLENGELFF.

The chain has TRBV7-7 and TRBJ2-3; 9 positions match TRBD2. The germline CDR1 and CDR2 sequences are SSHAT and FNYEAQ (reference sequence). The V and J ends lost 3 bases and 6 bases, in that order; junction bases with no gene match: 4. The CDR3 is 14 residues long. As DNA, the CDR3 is TGTGCCAGCAGCTTGGGACTAGCCTTTGATACGCAGTATTTT. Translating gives CASSLGLAFDTQYF.

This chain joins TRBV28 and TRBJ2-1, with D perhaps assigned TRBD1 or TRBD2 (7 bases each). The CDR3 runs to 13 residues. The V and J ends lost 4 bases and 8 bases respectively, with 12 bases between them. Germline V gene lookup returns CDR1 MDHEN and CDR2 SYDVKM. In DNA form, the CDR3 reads TGTGCCAGCAGTTCGACAGGGAGGGATGAGCAGTTCTTC. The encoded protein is CASSSTGRDEQFF.

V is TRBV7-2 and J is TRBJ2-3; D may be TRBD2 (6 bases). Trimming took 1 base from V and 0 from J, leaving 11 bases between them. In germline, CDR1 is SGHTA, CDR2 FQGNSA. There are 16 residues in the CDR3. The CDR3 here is CASSLDPGDSTDTQYF. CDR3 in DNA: TGTGCCAGCAGCTTAGACCCGGGAGACAGCACAGATACGCAGTATTTT.

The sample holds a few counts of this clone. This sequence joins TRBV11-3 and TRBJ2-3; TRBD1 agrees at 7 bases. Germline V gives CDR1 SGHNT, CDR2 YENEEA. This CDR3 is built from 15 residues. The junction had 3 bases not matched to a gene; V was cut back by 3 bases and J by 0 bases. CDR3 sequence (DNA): TGTGCCAGCAGCTTGGGACAGCTAAGCACAGATACGCAGTATTTT. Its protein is CASSLGQLSTDTQYF.

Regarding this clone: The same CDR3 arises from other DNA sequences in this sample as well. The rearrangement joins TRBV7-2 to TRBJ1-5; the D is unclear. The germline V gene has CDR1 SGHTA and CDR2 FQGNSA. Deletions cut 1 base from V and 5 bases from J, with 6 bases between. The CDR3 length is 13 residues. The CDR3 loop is CASSLGGDQPQHF. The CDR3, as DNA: TGTGCCAGCAGCTTAGGAGGCGATCAGCCCCAGCATTTT.

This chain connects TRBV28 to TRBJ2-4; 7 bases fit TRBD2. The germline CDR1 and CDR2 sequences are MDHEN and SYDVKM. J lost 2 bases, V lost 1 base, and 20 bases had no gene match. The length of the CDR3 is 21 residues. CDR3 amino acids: CASSLFPIRRGREGSKNIQYF. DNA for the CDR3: TGTGCCAGCAGTTTATTCCCAATTCGGCGGGGCAGGGAGGGTTCCAAAAACATTCAGTACTTC.

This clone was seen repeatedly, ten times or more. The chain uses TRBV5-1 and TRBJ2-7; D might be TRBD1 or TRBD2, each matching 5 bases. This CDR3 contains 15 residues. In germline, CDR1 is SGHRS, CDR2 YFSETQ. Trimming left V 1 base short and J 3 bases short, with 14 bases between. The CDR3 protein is CASSLSGTQYYEQYF. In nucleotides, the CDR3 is TGCGCCAGCAGCTTGTCGGGGACCCAATACTACGAGCAGTACTTC.

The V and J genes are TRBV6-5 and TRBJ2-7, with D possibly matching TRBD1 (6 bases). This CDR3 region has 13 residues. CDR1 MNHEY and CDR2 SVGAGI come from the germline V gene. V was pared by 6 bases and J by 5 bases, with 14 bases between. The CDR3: CASRRGIADEQYF. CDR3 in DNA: TGTGCCAGCAGGAGGGGGATCGCCGACGAGCAGTACTTC.

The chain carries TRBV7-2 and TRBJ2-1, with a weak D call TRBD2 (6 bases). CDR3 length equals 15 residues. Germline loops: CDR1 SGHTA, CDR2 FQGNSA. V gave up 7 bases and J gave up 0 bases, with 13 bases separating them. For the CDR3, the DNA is TGTGCCAGCACCCGGAGGGCCCTCTCCTACAATGAGCAGTTCTTC. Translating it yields CASTRRALSYNEQFF.